The 21 T cell receptor beta chains below were found in one sample sequenced in a study of blood T cell repertoires in COVID-19. TCRdb keeps only in-frame clones here, not all; method: immunoSEQ multiplex PCR. This table holds 470,000 or so clones, 70% to 90% found once. Sequenced material: PBMCs or T cells enriched from blood (not recorded which). These TCRs come from a woman aged 18-35 years with acute COVID-19.

In this sample, this clone turned up a few times. The V gene is TRBV11-2, the J gene TRBJ2-7; 7 positions match TRBD1. Germline V gene lookup returns CDR1 SGHAT and CDR2 FQNNGV. After removal of 2 bases from V and 2 bases from J, the junction contained 3 bases not matched to a gene. This CDR3 comprises 14 residues. The chain's CDR3 is CASSLTGETYEQYF. CDR3 nucleotide sequence: TGTGCCAGCAGCTTAACAGGGGAAACCTACGAGCAGTACTTC.

The V call is TRBV9, the J call TRBJ2-2; TRBD2 is a possible D gene (6 bases). Germline lookup yields CDR1 SGDLS and CDR2 YYNGEE. V was pared by 4 bases and J by 3 bases, with 19 bases between. This CDR3 is built from 17 residues. In DNA form, the CDR3 reads TGTGCCAGCAGCAAACCGCGGGAAAGGTCGGACACCGGGGAGCTGTTTTTT. Residues: CASSKPRERSDTGELFF.

The chain employs TRBV25-1 and TRBJ1-4; 8 nucleotides line up with TRBD1. Unmatched junction bases numbered 6, after V lost 3 bases and J lost 6 bases. This CDR3 is built from 15 residues. Germline CDR1 reads MGHDK; CDR2 reads SYGVNS. The CDR3 reads CASSDKGQAYEKLFF. The CDR3 DNA is TGTGCCAGCAGTGATAAGGGACAGGCGTATGAAAAACTGTTTTTT.

The chain couples TRBV21-1 to TRBJ1-3; TRBD1 was called by the table and not checked on the DNA. TRBV21-1 is designated a pseudogene. This CDR3 comprises 14 residues. CDR3 sequence: CASSRTGSGNTIYF. The CDR3 DNA reads TGTGCCAGCAGCAGGACAGGCTCTGGAAACACCATATATTTT.

This clone was recorded once. This chain uses TRBV29-1 with TRBJ2-7, with TRBD2 matching 9 bases. J was trimmed by 0 bases and V by 6 bases; bases with no gene match: 3. CDR1 is SQVTM, CDR2 ANQGSEA, per germline. This CDR3 has 13 amino acids. CDR3 amino acids: CSVASGDSYEQYF. The CDR3 DNA reads as TGCAGCGTAGCTAGCGGGGACTCCTACGAGCAGTACTTC.

A single count supports this clone. V usage is TRBV27 and J usage is TRBJ1-5, with D possibly being TRBD1 (5 bases). CDR3 length equals 15 residues. The germline gives CDR1 MNHEY, CDR2 SMNVEV (reference sequence). V dropped 6 bases and J dropped 0 bases, with 12 bases sitting between them. The CDR3 sequence: CASSPDSYSNQPQHF. Written as DNA, the CDR3 is TGTGCCAGCAGCCCTGACAGTTATAGCAATCAGCCCCAGCATTTT.

This chain links TRBV12-3 or TRBV12-4 with TRBJ1-4; possibly TRBD1 for D (5 bases). The CDR3 extends over 13 amino acids. The germline V and J ends were trimmed by 6 bases and 6 bases, with 11 bases remaining between them. The CDR3 DNA reads TGTGCCAGCAGACGGGACTTTGATGAAAAACTGTTTTTT. It is translated as CASRRDFDEKLFF.

The J gene is TRBJ2-3, the V gene TRBV7-9; unclear D gene. Trimming stripped 4 bases from V and 4 bases from J, with 9 bases between. CDR1 and CDR2 (germline): SEHNR, FQNEAQ (reference sequence). The CDR3 is 13 amino acids. CDR3 residues: CASSSLESDTQYF. DNA of the CDR3: TGTGCCAGCAGCTCGCTGGAGTCAGATACGCAGTATTTT.

The gene calls are TRBV3-1 (or the pseudogene TRBV3-2) and TRBJ2-2; a weak D match, TRBD1 (6 bases). Trimming left V 2 bases short and J 3 bases short, with 22 bases between. The CDR3 is 19 amino acids. Germline assignment: CDR1 LGHDT and CDR2 YNNKEL (reference sequence). The CDR3 bases are TGTGCCAGCAGCCAATATATCATGGAAGGACAGAAGTACACCGGGGAGCTGTTTTTT. Translated: CASSQYIMEGQKYTGELFF.

CDR3 loop: CASSPVLATETQYF. The CDR3 DNA reads TGTGCCAGCAGCCCCGTACTAGCGACGGAGACCCAGTACTTC. The J gene is TRBJ2-5, the V gene TRBV6-2 or TRBV6-3; 7 bases fit TRBD2. The V segment lost 6 bases and the J segment 5 bases; nucleotides outside the gene matches: 9. This CDR3 region has 14 residues. CDR1 is MNHEY, CDR2 SVGEGT, per germline.

The chain links TRBV4-1 to TRBJ1-3; no reliable D call. Trimming cost V 1 base and J 2 bases, with 6 bases left between them. This CDR3 has 14 residues. CDR1 MGHRA and CDR2 YSYEKL come from the germline V gene. The CDR3 DNA follows: TGCGCCAGCAGCCAAGTCACAGCTGGAAACACCATATATTTT. It specifies CASSQVTAGNTIYF.

This chain connects TRBV5-1 to TRBJ2-1, with unresolved D. Trimming stripped 0 bases from V and 4 bases from J, with 5 bases between. From germline, CDR1 is SGHRS and CDR2 YFSETQ. CDR3 length equals 13 residues. CDR3 coding DNA: TGCGCCAGCAGCTTGGCACAGTACAATGAGCAGTTCTTC. Translation gives CASSLAQYNEQFF.

This chain joins TRBV27 and TRBJ1-2, with 7 nucleotides matching TRBD1. There are 13 residues in the CDR3. Per the germline V gene, CDR1 is MNHEY and CDR2 is SMNVEV (reference sequence). The ends lost 2 bases at V and 9 bases at J; junction bases unmatched: 6. The CDR3 DNA follows: TGTGCCAGCAGTTTAACGGGACAGTTGAGCTACACCTTC. As protein: CASSLTGQLSYTF.

The V and J genes are TRBV6-5 and TRBJ1-2, with a tentative D call TRBD1 (5 bases). V was trimmed by 0 bases and J by 7 bases, leaving 15 bases between them. This CDR3 is 15 amino acids long. Germline lookup yields CDR1 MNHEY and CDR2 SVGAGI. The chain's CDR3 is CASSYSGQGIVGYTF. Written as DNA, the CDR3 is TGTGCCAGCAGTTACTCGGGCCAGGGTATAGTTGGCTACACCTTC.

The rearrangement links TRBV5-5 to TRBJ2-7; TRBD1 matches 12 bases. V gave up 2 bases and J gave up 9 bases; unmatched junction bases: 12. The CDR3 runs to 16 residues. Germline loops: CDR1 SGHKS, CDR2 YYEKEE (reference sequence). CDR3 residues: CASSFGVGQGAIRQYF. As DNA, the CDR3 is TGTGCCAGCAGCTTTGGGGTGGGACAGGGGGCCATTAGGCAGTACTTC. Full variable domain (rest looked up from reference TRBV5-5 and TRBJ2-7): DAGVTQSPTHLIKTRGQQVTLRCSPISGHKSVSWYQQVLGQGPQFIFQYYEKEERGRGNFPDRFSARQFPNYSSELNVNALLLGDSALYLCASSFGVGQGAIRQYFGPGTRLTVT.

This chain connects TRBV4-3 to TRBJ2-5, with D maybe TRBD2 (5 bases). The V end was cut by 4 bases, the J end by 5 bases, with 17 bases between. The CDR3 is 15 residues long. Germline values: CDR1 LGHNA, CDR2 YSLEER. CDR3 nucleotides: TGCGCCAGCAGCCCGGACTCGAACCCCCGGGAGACCCAGTACTTC. It specifies CASSPDSNPRETQYF.

The rearrangement joins TRBV10-3 to TRBJ1-2, with D possibly being TRBD1 (6 bases). Trimming shortened V by 8 bases and J by 4 bases, and 14 bases separated the two germline ends. This CDR3 comprises 13 residues. Germline loops: CDR1 ENHRY, CDR2 SYGVKD. For the CDR3, the DNA is TGTGCCATCCGGGGGGGGCCAGGCTATGGCTACACCTTC. Translation gives CAIRGGPGYGYTF.

The V call is TRBV11-2, the J call TRBJ2-7; D possibly corresponds to TRBD1 (5 bases). Germline CDR1 is SGHAT and CDR2 is FQNNGV. V was cut by 1 base and J by 2 bases, with 12 bases left in between. The CDR3 runs 15 residues. The CDR3 sequence: CASSLGYADTYEQYF. CDR3 DNA sequence: TGTGCCAGCAGCTTAGGGTATGCGGACACCTACGAGCAGTACTTC.

The chain recombines TRBV15 with TRBJ1-5; 7 positions agree with TRBD1. The CDR3 runs 14 residues. The germline V gene encodes CDR1 LNHNV and CDR2 YYDKDF (reference sequence). With V trimmed by 2 bases and J by 7 bases, 5 bases remained unmatched. The DNA for the CDR3 is TGTGCCACCAGCAGACCAGGGGGGTCCCAGCCCCAGCATTTT. This encodes CATSRPGGSQPQHF.

This clone appeared once. The chain uses TRBV6-5 and TRBJ1-5; D gene uncertain. The CDR3 is made up of 13 amino acids. Between the trimmed V and J ends, which lost 0 bases and 7 bases, there was a span of 7 bases. The V gene's germline CDR1 is MNHEY and CDR2 SVGAGI. CDR3 residues: CASSYSSWQPQHF. The CDR3 DNA reads TGTGCCAGCAGTTACTCGAGTTGGCAGCCCCAGCATTTT.

This clone has a single count. The chain is built from TRBV7-9 and TRBJ1-2; 7 bases fit TRBD1. V shed 2 bases, J shed 7 bases, and the junction held 10 bases outside the gene matches. Germline V gives CDR1 SEHNR, CDR2 FQNEAQ (reference sequence). The CDR3 length is 15 residues. This chain's CDR3 is CASSLTQGRISGYTF. CDR3 sequence (DNA): TGTGCCAGCAGCTTAACACAGGGGAGGATCTCTGGCTACACCTTC.